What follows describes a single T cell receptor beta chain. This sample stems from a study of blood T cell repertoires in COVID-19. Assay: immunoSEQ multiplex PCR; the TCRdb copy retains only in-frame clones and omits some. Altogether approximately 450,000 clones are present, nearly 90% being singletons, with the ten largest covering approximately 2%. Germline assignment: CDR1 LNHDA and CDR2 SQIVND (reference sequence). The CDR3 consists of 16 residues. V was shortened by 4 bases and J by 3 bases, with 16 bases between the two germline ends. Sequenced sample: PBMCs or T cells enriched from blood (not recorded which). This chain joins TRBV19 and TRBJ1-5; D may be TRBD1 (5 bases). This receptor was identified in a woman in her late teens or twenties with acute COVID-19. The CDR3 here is CASSTRLTVNNQPQHF. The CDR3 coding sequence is TGTGCCAGTAGTACCCGCTTGACAGTTAACAATCAGCCCCAGCATTTT.